Listed here are 8 T cell receptor beta chains from one sample, sequenced in a study of T cell changes during pregnancy in multiple sclerosis. Some clones are missing from TCRdb's copy, which holds only in-frame ones; the method was immunoSEQ multiplex PCR. The data contain more than 80,000 clones, roughly nine tenths of them singletons. Here the sequenced sample was PBMCs, taken in the first trimester of pregnancy. Receptors originate from a female donor in good health, serving as a control in a pregnancy study. Some clones in this sample may be carry-over from other donors' samples.

The V and J genes are TRBV28 and TRBJ1-5; 8 bases agree with TRBD1. Losses at the gene ends were 7 bases for V and 3 bases for J; bases not matched to a gene: 8. The CDR3 is made up of 15 amino acids. Germline assignment: CDR1 MDHEN and CDR2 SYDVKM. As DNA, the CDR3 is TGTGCCAGCACTGATGGACAGGGAAACAATCAGCCCCAGCATTTT. This codes for CASTDGQGNNQPQHF.

This clone showed up just once. This chain joins TRBV7-2 and TRBJ2-7, with TRBD2 as a possible D gene (7 bases). Germline loops: CDR1 SGHTA, CDR2 FQGNSA. Trimming removed 6 bases from V and 2 bases from J, with 14 bases in between. CDR3 length equals 14 residues. The CDR3 spells CASRSRGGAYEQYF. The DNA of the CDR3 is TGTGCCAGCAGATCAAGAGGGGGGGCCTACGAGCAGTACTTC.

This chain connects TRBV2 to TRBJ2-6, with 9 bases matching TRBD1. The germline V gene has CDR1 SNHLY and CDR2 FYNNEI. V shed 6 bases and J 4 bases; nucleotides not matched to a gene: 4. This CDR3 region has 15 residues. The CDR3 region is CASSTGGAGANVLTF. DNA for the CDR3: TGTGCCAGCAGCACAGGGGGCGCGGGGGCCAACGTCCTGACTTTC.

The CDR3 is CASSGLRDSDLDEQFF. CDR3 nucleotides: TGTGCCAGCAGCGGATTAAGGGACTCAGATCTCGATGAGCAGTTCTTC. J is TRBJ2-1 and V is TRBV2; D is possibly TRBD2 (6 bases). Germline values: CDR1 SNHLY, CDR2 FYNNEI. V lost 6 bases to trimming and J lost 8 bases, with 23 bases between them. CDR3 length: 16 residues. The full variable domain, rest sourced from reference TRBV2 and TRBJ2-1, is EPEVTQTPSHQVTQMGQEVILRCVPISNHLYFYWYRQILGQKVEFLVSFYNNEISEKSEIFDDQFSVERPDGSNFTLKIRSTKLEDSAMYFCASSGLRDSDLDEQFFGPGTRLTVL.

The V and J genes are TRBV4-1 and TRBJ1-2; 9 positions agree with TRBD1. The CDR3 has 16 amino acids. Germline V gives CDR1 MGHRA, CDR2 YSYEKL. The V and J ends lost 3 bases and 4 bases, in that order; junction bases with no gene match: 9. The CDR3 sequence: CASSQGTGMAPYGYTF. The CDR3 DNA follows: TGCGCCAGCAGCCAGGGGACAGGGATGGCTCCCTATGGCTACACCTTC.

The genes are TRBV27 and TRBJ1-4, with TRBD1 matching over 7 bases. This CDR3 has 13 residues. Germline assignment: CDR1 MNHEY and CDR2 SMNVEV (reference sequence). V was clipped by 5 bases and J by 7 bases; unmatched bases: 4. CDR3 sequence reads: CASSPGGGEKLFF. The CDR3 DNA reads as TGTGCCAGCAGTCCAGGGGGTGGTGAAAAACTGTTTTTT.

V is TRBV28 and J is TRBJ2-1, with 10 bases identical to TRBD2. The CDR3 has 15 amino acids. Losses at the gene ends were 7 bases for V and 6 bases for J; bases not matched to a gene: 9. Germline V lookup: CDR1 MDHEN, CDR2 SYDVKM. CDR3 bases: TGTGCCAGCACCGAGGGACTAGCGTGGGTCAATGAGCAGTTCTTC. It codes for CASTEGLAWVNEQFF.

V gene TRBV4-2 combines with J gene TRBJ2-1, with D possibly being TRBD1 (6 bases). Trimming left V 2 bases short and J 1 base short, with 12 bases between. Germline values: CDR1 LGHNA, CDR2 YNFKEQ. This CDR3 contains 16 residues. For the CDR3, the DNA is TGTGCCAGCAGCCAAACCCCGCAGGGGTCCTACAATGAGCAGTTCTTC. Protein product: CASSQTPQGSYNEQFF.